This T cell receptor beta chain was identified during a study of blood T cell repertoires in COVID-19. This clone showed up many times. CDR3 length: 15 residues. Looked up from germline, CDR1 is SGHNT and CDR2 is YYREEE (reference sequence). V lost 2 bases, J lost 4 bases, and 16 bases lay in between. Study processing details: Amplified reference gene primers provided the basis for estimating nucleated cell counts. The assay was immunoSEQ multiplex PCR, and TCRdb's table has in-frame clones only and misses some. V and J calls plus clone size are reproduced from that table; the DNA served to infer D and trimming. Of about 59,000 clones listed, around 79% are singletons.

The rearrangement joins TRBV5-4 to TRBJ2-7; D perhaps matches TRBD2 (5 bases). The origin of this receptor is a man aged 55 to 70 with acute or convalescent COVID-19. Sequencing used peripheral blood. This chain's CDR3 is CASSFGLNPNYEQYF. The CDR3 DNA follows: TGTGCCAGCAGCTTTGGACTTAATCCAAATTACGAGCAGTACTTC.